The 30 T cell receptor beta chains below were found in one sample sequenced in a study of read filtering for tumor transcriptome and immune sequencing. From about 400 ng of RNA, a library with molecular barcoded alpha/delta and beta/gamma adaptors was made. TCRdb fed the reads into MiXCR, producing one record per CDR3 protein. Among 57,000 or so distinct CDR3 sequences listed, around 21% were seen once. The specimen sequenced was a population of CD138-negative cells sorted from bone marrow. These receptors came from a donor aged 40 or over with multiple myeloma.

There are many counts of this clonotype. This chain uses TRBV7-2 with TRBJ2-1; D is undetermined. The CDR3 loop spans 13 amino acids. The germline gives CDR1 SGHTA, CDR2 FQGNSA. V dropped 5 bases and J dropped 0 bases, with 5 bases sitting between them. CDR3: CASSVVSYNEQFF. CDR3 bases: TGTGCCAGCAGCGTAGTCTCCTACAATGAGCAGTTCTTC.

The chain uses TRBV7-9 and TRBJ1-3; D ambiguous. This CDR3 spans 14 amino acids. The V gene lost 8 bases and the J gene lost 0 bases, with 11 bases spanning the gap. Germline CDR1 and CDR2: SEHNR and FQNEAQ (reference sequence). CDR3 residues: CASEQTYSGNTIYF. CDR3 nucleotide sequence: TGTGCCAGCGAACAGACCTACTCTGGAAACACCATATATTTT. Based on the CDR3 plus reference TRBV7-9 and TRBJ1-3, the full variable domain is DTGVSQNPRHKITKRGQNVTFRCDPISEHNRLYWYRQTLGQGPEFLTYFQNEAQLEKSRLLSDRFSAERPKGSFSTLEIQRTEQGDSAMYLCASEQTYSGNTIYFGEGSWLTVV.

This clonotype was counted many times. The chain uses TRBV5-1 and TRBJ2-2; 15 positions agree with TRBD2. Germline CDR1 and CDR2: SGHRS and YFSETQ. The length of the CDR3 is 17 residues. V lost 0 bases, J lost 6 bases, and 3 bases stayed unmatched. The CDR3: CASSLAGLAGGSGELFF. For the CDR3, the DNA is TGCGCCAGCAGCTTGGCGGGACTAGCGGGGGGATCCGGGGAGCTGTTTTTT.

This clonotype was seen more than once but under ten times. The chain combines TRBV7-3 with TRBJ2-3; D may match TRBD1 or TRBD2 (5 bases each). The CDR3 is made up of 15 amino acids. Germline-derived CDR1 and CDR2 are SGHTA and FQGTGA. V lost 3 bases to trimming and J lost 7 bases, with 17 bases between them. The CDR3 here is CASSFGRGPSHTQYF. DNA for the CDR3: TGTGCCAGCAGCTTCGGACGGGGACCCTCCCATACGCAGTATTTT.

This clonotype was counted ten times or more. V usage is TRBV7-8 and J usage is TRBJ2-3, with no clear D. Germline-derived CDR1 and CDR2 are SGHVS and FQNEAQ. The V and J ends lost 7 bases and 7 bases respectively, with 15 bases between them. The CDR3 sequence is 13 residues long. CDR3 loop: CASTLMKAYTQYF. Written as DNA, the CDR3 is TGTGCCAGCACCCTAATGAAAGCTTATACGCAGTATTTT.

This clonotype was counted only a few times. Given a far larger clone just one base away, this is likely a sequencing read error. The J gene is TRBJ2-5, the V gene TRBV6-1, with D maybe TRBD1 (5 bases). Germline CDR1 is MNHNS and CDR2 is SASEGT. The CDR3 is 12 residues long. CDR3 coding DNA: TGTGCCAGCGGTGAGGCAGGGGAGACCCAGTACTTC. The encoded protein is CASGEAGETQYF.

In regard to this clonotype: One junction end does not reproduce the germline sequence, and a read error may be involved. This sequence joins TRBV7-3 and TRBJ2-1; D remains unclear. Germline CDR1 SGHTA, CDR2 FQGTGA. The CDR3 is made up of 15 amino acids. The CDR3 nucleotides are TGTGCCAGCAGCTGGACGAGGAGCTCCTACAATGAGCGGTTCTTC. It encodes CASSWTRSSYNERFF.

As concerns this clonotype: The junction departs from the called germline gene at one end, perhaps through a read error. The chain is built from TRBV20-1 and TRBJ2-4, with D maybe TRBD2 (6 bases). Germline loops: CDR1 DFQATT, CDR2 SNEGSKA (reference sequence). CDR3 length equals 14 residues. This chain's CDR3 is CSAIGGVAKNIQHF. The CDR3 nucleotides are TGTAGTGCCATAGGCGGGGTAGCCAAAAACATTCAGCACTTC.

The sample holds a few counts of this clonotype. The CDR3 nucleotides are TGCGCCAGCAAATCGTTCCTACTAGCGGGGCGTGAGACCCAGTACTTC. Protein product: CASKSFLLAGRETQYF. The chain carries TRBV5-1 and TRBJ2-5, with 10 nucleotides matching TRBD2. Trimming removed 6 bases from V and 5 bases from J; junction bases left unmatched: 13. This CDR3 has 16 residues. The germline V gene has CDR1 SGHRS and CDR2 YFSETQ.

The table lists this clonotype with many counts. CDR3 nucleotide sequence: TGCAGTGCTAGAGATGAGACCCAGTACTTC. Residues: CSARDETQYF. This chain uses TRBV20-1 with TRBJ2-5; unclear D gene. V was cut by 0 bases and J by 5 bases, with 1 base left in between. Germline V gene lookup returns CDR1 DFQATT and CDR2 SNEGSKA (reference sequence). The CDR3 runs to 10 residues.

This clonotype was detected many times. V usage is TRBV11-2 and J usage is TRBJ2-3; D uncertain. The length of the CDR3 is 15 residues. CDR1 SGHAT and CDR2 FQNNGV come from the germline V gene. Trimming pared 2 bases from V and 2 bases from J, leaving 11 bases between. CDR3 nucleotides: TGTGCCAGCAGCTTATCATCACAGAACACAGATACGCAGTATTTT. Its protein is CASSLSSQNTDTQYF.

The J gene is TRBJ2-4, the V gene TRBV5-1; D not resolved. V was shortened by 0 bases and J by 7 bases, with 14 bases between the two germline ends. The CDR3 is made up of 15 amino acids. The germline gives CDR1 SGHRS, CDR2 YFSETQ. CDR3 DNA: TGCGCCAGCAGCTTGGGGATAAACGACGCGAACATTCAGTACTTC. Amino acid sequence: CASSLGINDANIQYF. Supplemented by reference TRBV5-1 and TRBJ2-4, the full variable domain reads KAGVTQTPRYLIKTRGQQVTLSCSPISGHRSVSWYQQTPGQGLQFLFEYFSETQRNKGNFPGRFSGRQFSNSRSEMNVSTLELGDSALYLCASSLGINDANIQYFGAGTRLSVL.

In this sample, this clonotype turned up a few times. This rearrangement joins TRBV5-4 to TRBJ1-3; no definite D call. Deletions cut 4 bases from V and 4 bases from J, with 6 bases between. CDR1 is SGHNT and CDR2 is YYREEE in the germline V gene (reference sequence). The CDR3 covers 12 residues. Here the CDR3 DNA reads TGTGCCAGCAGCCCGGAGGGAAACACCATATATTTT. Amino acids: CASSPEGNTIYF.

Only a few counts were recorded for this clonotype. The chain carries TRBV7-2 and TRBJ2-4; 11 bases line up with TRBD1. CDR1 is SGHTA, CDR2 FQGNSA, per germline. The CDR3 consists of 15 residues. Trimming took 3 bases from V and 7 from J; bases not matched to a gene: 5. In DNA form, the CDR3 reads TGTGCCAGCAGCTTGCCCGGGACAGGGGGTAACATTCAGTACTTC. This translates into CASSLPGTGGNIQYF.

Ten or more counts support this clonotype. The chain recombines TRBV28 with TRBJ2-7; D uncertain. CDR1 and CDR2 (germline): MDHEN, SYDVKM. The CDR3 is 13 amino acids. Deletions cut 7 bases from V and 3 bases from J, with 13 bases between. The CDR3 coding sequence is TGTGCCAGCACCGGATATACGGGCTACGAGCAGTACTTC. It translates to CASTGYTGYEQYF.

Ten or more counts support this clonotype. This chain uses TRBV20-1 with TRBJ2-7; TRBD2 matches at 9 bases. The CDR3 contains 12 residues. V trimming: 0 bases; J trimming: 12 bases; junction bases outside the gene matches: 6. Per the germline V gene, CDR1 is DFQATT and CDR2 is SNEGSKA (reference sequence). The CDR3 loop is CSARDGIAGVYF. The CDR3 bases are TGCAGTGCTAGAGATGGAATAGCGGGAGTGTACTTC.

This clonotype has just a few counts. Sequence at one end of the junction differs from germline and may be a read error. This rearrangement joins TRBV20-1 to TRBJ2-3, with 11 bases matching TRBD2. This CDR3 has 14 amino acids. Looked up from germline, CDR1 is DFQATT and CDR2 is SNEGSKA (reference sequence). CDR3 amino acids: CGAKIAGGSDTLYF. In DNA, the CDR3 is TGCGGTGCTAAGATAGCGGGGGGGTCAGATACGCTGTATTTT.

This clonotype has ten or more counts. V gene TRBV5-1 combines with J gene TRBJ1-1; 8 bases are shared with TRBD1. The CDR3 spans 14 residues. Germline loops: CDR1 SGHRS, CDR2 YFSETQ. The J segment lost 3 bases and the V segment lost 5 bases, leaving 6 bases of the junction unmatched. The CDR3 is CASSRQGSDTEAFF. The CDR3, as DNA: TGCGCCAGCAGTCGACAGGGGTCTGACACTGAAGCTTTCTTT.

The table lists this clonotype with many counts. The rearrangement links TRBV2 to TRBJ1-2; 9 nucleotides align to TRBD1. Trimming took 6 bases from V and 5 from J; bases not matched to a gene: 10. CDR1 and CDR2 from the germline V gene are SNHLY and FYNNEI. The CDR3 covers 15 residues. The CDR3 protein is CASRGQGIGLYGYTF. For the CDR3, the DNA is TGTGCCAGCAGAGGACAGGGGATTGGACTATATGGCTACACCTTC.

Details on this clonotype: A much larger clonotype is one base distant, so this may be a read error. The V call is TRBV20-1, the J call TRBJ2-7, with D possibly being TRBD2 (5 bases). Germline V gives CDR1 DFQATT, CDR2 SNEGSKA (reference sequence). The CDR3 spans 18 residues. V lost 0 bases and J 9 bases, leaving 30 bases between the germline ends. The CDR3 sequence: CSAREGGSSRTPTRPQYF. DNA of the CDR3: TGCAGTGCTAGAGAAGGAGGCTCTAGCAGGACTCCTACGAGACCGCAGTACTTC.

This clonotype was detected many times. The genes are TRBV18 and TRBJ2-3; D gene unclear. The germline V and J ends were trimmed by 1 base and 1 base, with 9 bases remaining between them. Germline CDR1 reads KGHSH; CDR2 reads LQKENI. CDR3 length equals 15 residues. The DNA of the CDR3 is TGTGCCAGCTCACCACTCCTTGCTCGCACAGATACGCAGTATTTT. Residues: CASSPLLARTDTQYF. The full variable domain, its missing parts supplied by reference TRBV18 and TRBJ2-3, is NAGVMQNPRHLVRRRGQEARLRCSPMKGHSHVYWYRQLPEEGLKFMVYLQKENIIDESGMPKERFSAEFPKEGPSILRIQQVVRGDSAAYFCASSPLLARTDTQYFGPGTRLTVL.

The table lists this clonotype with many counts. The CDR3 spells CASSLNRDISYEQYF. CDR3 nucleotides: TGTGCCAGCTCACTTAACCGGGACATCTCCTACGAGCAGTACTTC. V usage is TRBV18 and J usage is TRBJ2-7; weak D call: TRBD1 (6 bases). The germline V gene has CDR1 KGHSH and CDR2 LQKENI. CDR3 length: 15 residues. Trimming pared 4 bases from V and 0 bases from J, leaving 13 bases between.

About this clonotype: One base away lies a much larger clone, so this may be a sequencing read error. V gene TRBV5-1 combines with J gene TRBJ2-7; D ambiguous. CDR1 SGHRS and CDR2 YFSETQ come from the germline V gene. V was pared by 6 bases and J by 0 bases, with 13 bases between. The CDR3 covers 14 residues. The CDR3 here is CASKSGSYSYEQYF. For the CDR3, the DNA is TGCGCCAGCAAAAGTGGCTCTTACTCCTACGAGCAGTACTTC.

This clonotype appeared a few times. J is TRBJ2-5 and V is TRBV19; D could derive from TRBD1 or TRBD2 (5 bases each). CDR3 length: 15 amino acids. CDR1 LNHDA and CDR2 SQIVND come from the germline V gene (reference sequence). V was cut by 0 bases and J by 4 bases, with 12 bases left in between. The CDR3 reads CASSIDWGRGETQYF. The CDR3 coding sequence is TGTGCCAGTAGTATAGATTGGGGACGCGGAGAGACCCAGTACTTC.

This clonotype has ten or more counts. V and J are TRBV10-3 and TRBJ2-5; D possibly matches TRBD1 or TRBD2 (5 bases each). Trimming took off 3 bases at V and 3 bases at J, with 20 bases between the two ends. Per germline, CDR1 ENHRY and CDR2 SYGVKD. The CDR3 covers 17 residues. The CDR3: CAISDPGRSGSKETQYF. The DNA of the CDR3 is TGTGCCATCAGTGATCCGGGACGGTCAGGATCTAAAGAGACCCAGTACTTC.

The chain combines TRBV7-8 with TRBJ2-5, with 12 bases matching TRBD2. The junction had 6 bases not matched to a gene; V was cut back by 5 bases and J by 5 bases. CDR1 and CDR2 (germline): SGHVS, FQNEAQ. The CDR3 consists of 15 residues. This CDR3 is CASSASGGAEETQYF. In DNA, the CDR3 is TGTGCCAGCAGCGCTAGCGGGGGGGCGGAGGAGACCCAGTACTTC.

This clonotype was counted many times. The V gene is TRBV18, the J gene TRBJ2-2, with D possibly TRBD1 on 6 matching bases. The V and J ends lost 0 bases and 13 bases respectively, with 12 bases between them. This CDR3 is 13 amino acids long. CDR1 and CDR2 (germline): KGHSH, LQKENI. CDR3 nucleotide sequence: TGTGCCAGCTCACCACCGGGCAGGGGTACGCTGTTTTTT. Translated, it gives CASSPPGRGTLFF.

The J gene is TRBJ2-2, the V gene TRBV7-3; D is ambiguous. The V end was cut by 2 bases, the J end by 3 bases, with 10 bases between. The CDR3 length is 15 residues. Per the germline V gene, CDR1 is SGHTA and CDR2 is FQGTGA. As DNA, the CDR3 is TGTGCCAGCAGCTTACAACGGGTGTACACCGGGGAGCTGTTTTTT. Translating gives CASSLQRVYTGELFF.

The CDR3 spells CAWSVLGRGDTGELFF. The CDR3, as DNA: TGTGCCTGGAGTGTACTCGGGCGGGGGGACACCGGGGAGCTGTTTTTT. V and J are TRBV30 and TRBJ2-2; 8 nucleotides line up with TRBD2. Trimming took 0 bases from V and 3 from J; bases not matched to a gene: 6. The CDR3 runs to 16 residues. The germline gives CDR1 GTSNPN, CDR2 SVGIG (reference sequence). The whole variable domain, filled in from reference TRBV30 and TRBJ2-2, reads SQTIHQWPATLVQPVGSPLSLECTVEGTSNPNLYWYRQAAGRGLQLLFYSVGIGQISSEVPQNLSASRPQDRQFILSSKKLLLSDSGFYLCAWSVLGRGDTGELFFGEGSRLTVL.

This chain joins TRBV19 and TRBJ1-5; D possibly corresponds to TRBD1 (6 bases). The CDR3 totals 17 residues. The germline V gene encodes CDR1 LNHDA and CDR2 SQIVND (reference sequence). V was pared by 4 bases and J by 3 bases, with 19 bases between. The CDR3 here is CASSTTSAGAPNQPQHF. The DNA for the CDR3 is TGTGCCAGTAGTACAACGAGCGCGGGGGCCCCCAATCAGCCCCAGCATTTT.